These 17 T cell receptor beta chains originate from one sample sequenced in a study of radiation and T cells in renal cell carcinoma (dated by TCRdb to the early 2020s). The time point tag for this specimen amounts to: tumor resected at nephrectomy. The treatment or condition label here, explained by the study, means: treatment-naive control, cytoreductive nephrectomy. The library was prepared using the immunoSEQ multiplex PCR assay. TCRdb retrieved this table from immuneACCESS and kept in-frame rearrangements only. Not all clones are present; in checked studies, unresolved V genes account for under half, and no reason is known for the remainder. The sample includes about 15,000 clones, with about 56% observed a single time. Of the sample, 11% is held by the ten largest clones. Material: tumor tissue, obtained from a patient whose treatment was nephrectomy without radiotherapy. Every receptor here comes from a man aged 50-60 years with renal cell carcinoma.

CDR3 in amino acids: CASSETGGSYNEQFF. The CDR3 DNA follows: TGTGCCAGCAGTGAGACAGGGGGCTCCTACAATGAGCAGTTCTTC. V is TRBV6-1 and J is TRBJ2-1; 9 bases align to TRBD1. This CDR3 region has 15 residues. Germline V gives CDR1 MNHNS, CDR2 SASEGT. J lost 0 bases, V lost 3 bases, and 0 bases had no gene match.

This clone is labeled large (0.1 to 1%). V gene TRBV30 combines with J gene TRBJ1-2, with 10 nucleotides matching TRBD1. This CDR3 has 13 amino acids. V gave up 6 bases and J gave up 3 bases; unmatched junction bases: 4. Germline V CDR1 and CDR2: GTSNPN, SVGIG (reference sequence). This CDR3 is CACDRGQDYGYTF. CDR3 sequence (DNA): TGTGCCTGTGACAGGGGGCAGGACTATGGCTACACCTTC.

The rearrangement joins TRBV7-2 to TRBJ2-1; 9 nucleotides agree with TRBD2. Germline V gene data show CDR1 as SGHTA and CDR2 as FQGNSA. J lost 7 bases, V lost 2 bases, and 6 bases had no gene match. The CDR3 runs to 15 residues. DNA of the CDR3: TGTGCCAGCAGCTTAATGGCGGGGGGGCCGAATGAGCAGTTCTTC. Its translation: CASSLMAGGPNEQFF.

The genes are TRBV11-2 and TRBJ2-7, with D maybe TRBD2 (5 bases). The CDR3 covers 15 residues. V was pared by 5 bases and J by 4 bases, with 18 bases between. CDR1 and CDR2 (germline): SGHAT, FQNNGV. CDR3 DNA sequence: TGTGCCAGCAGCCAAGACACCGAAACGGGGTACGAGCAGTACTTC. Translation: CASSQDTETGYEQYF.

CDR3 residues: CASSIGAVGNQPQHF. CDR3 nucleotides: TGTGCCAGTAGTATTGGGGCGGTGGGCAATCAGCCCCAGCATTTT. The chain combines TRBV19 with TRBJ1-5, with TRBD1 as a possible D gene (5 bases). Trimming removed 3 bases at V and 2 bases at J, with 11 bases between. Germline V gives CDR1 LNHDA, CDR2 SQIVND (reference sequence). CDR3 length: 15 amino acids.

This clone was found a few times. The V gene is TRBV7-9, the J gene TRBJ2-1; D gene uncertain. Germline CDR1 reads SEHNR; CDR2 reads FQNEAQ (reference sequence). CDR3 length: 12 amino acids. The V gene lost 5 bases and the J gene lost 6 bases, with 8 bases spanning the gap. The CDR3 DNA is TGTGCCAGCAGCCAAGGGCTCAATGAGCAGTTCTTC. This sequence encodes CASSQGLNEQFF.

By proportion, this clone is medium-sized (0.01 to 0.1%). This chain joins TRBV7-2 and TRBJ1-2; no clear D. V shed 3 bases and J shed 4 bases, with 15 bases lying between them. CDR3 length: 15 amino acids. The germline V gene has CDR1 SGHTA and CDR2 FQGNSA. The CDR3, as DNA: TGTGCCAGCAGCTTTCTTAGTGGGGTGGGCTATGGCTACACCTTC. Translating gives CASSFLSGVGYGYTF. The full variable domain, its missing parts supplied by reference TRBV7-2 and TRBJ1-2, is GAGVSQSPSNKVTEKGKDVELRCDPISGHTALYWYRQSLGQGLEFLIYFQGNSAPDKSGLPSDRFSAERTGGSVSTLTIQRTQQEDSAVYLCASSFLSGVGYGYTFGSGTRLTVV.

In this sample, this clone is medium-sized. CDR3 bases: TGTGCCGAGATACAGGGAAACTATGGCTACACCTTC. Protein: CAEIQGNYGYTF. V usage is TRBV2 and J usage is TRBJ1-2; TRBD1 is a possible D gene (6 bases). Deletions cut 11 bases from V and 2 bases from J, with 12 bases between. The CDR3 length is 12 residues. The germline V gene has CDR1 SNHLY and CDR2 FYNNEI.

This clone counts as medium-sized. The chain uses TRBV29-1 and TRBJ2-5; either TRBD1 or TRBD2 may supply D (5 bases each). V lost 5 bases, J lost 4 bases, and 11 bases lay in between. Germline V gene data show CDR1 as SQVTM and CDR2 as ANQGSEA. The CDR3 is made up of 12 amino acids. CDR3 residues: CSVRGAGETQYF. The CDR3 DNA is TGCAGCGTTCGGGGCGCGGGAGAGACCCAGTACTTC.

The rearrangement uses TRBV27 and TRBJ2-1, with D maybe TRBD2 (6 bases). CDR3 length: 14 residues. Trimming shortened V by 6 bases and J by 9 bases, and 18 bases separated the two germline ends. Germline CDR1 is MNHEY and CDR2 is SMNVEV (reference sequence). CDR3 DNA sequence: TGTGCCAGCAGACCTATGGGGGGAGCAATTGAGCAGTTCTTC. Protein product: CASRPMGGAIEQFF.

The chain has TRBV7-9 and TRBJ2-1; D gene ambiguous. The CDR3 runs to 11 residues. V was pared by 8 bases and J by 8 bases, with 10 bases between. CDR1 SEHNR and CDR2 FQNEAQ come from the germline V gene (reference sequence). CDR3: CASWTGDEQFF. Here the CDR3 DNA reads TGTGCCAGCTGGACCGGAGATGAGCAGTTCTTC.

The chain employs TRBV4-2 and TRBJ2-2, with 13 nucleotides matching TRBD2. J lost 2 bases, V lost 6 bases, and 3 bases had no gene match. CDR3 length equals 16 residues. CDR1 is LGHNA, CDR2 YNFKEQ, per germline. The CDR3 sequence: CASSKGLAGNTGELFF. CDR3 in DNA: TGTGCCAGCAGTAAGGGACTAGCGGGAAACACCGGGGAGCTGTTTTTT.

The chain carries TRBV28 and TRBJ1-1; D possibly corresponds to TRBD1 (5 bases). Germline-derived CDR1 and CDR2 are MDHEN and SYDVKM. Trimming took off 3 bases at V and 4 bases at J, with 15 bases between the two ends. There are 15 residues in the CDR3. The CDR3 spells CASSFASLRGTEAFF. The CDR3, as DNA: TGTGCCAGCAGTTTCGCGTCTCTAAGGGGCACTGAAGCTTTCTTT.

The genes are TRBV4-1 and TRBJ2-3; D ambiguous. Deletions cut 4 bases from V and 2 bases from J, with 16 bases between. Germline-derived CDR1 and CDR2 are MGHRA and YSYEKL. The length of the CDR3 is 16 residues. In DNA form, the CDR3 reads TGCGCCAGCAGCCGAGGCCCGGGTCCCTCCACAGATACGCAGTATTTT. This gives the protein CASSRGPGPSTDTQYF.

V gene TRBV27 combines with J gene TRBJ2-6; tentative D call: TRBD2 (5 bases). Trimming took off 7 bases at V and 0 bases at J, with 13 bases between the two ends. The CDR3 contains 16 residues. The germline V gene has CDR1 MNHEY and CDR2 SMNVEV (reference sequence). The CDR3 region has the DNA TGTGCCAGCACCCGCCCCGAGGGCTCTGGGGCCAACGTCCTGACTTTC. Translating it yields CASTRPEGSGANVLTF.

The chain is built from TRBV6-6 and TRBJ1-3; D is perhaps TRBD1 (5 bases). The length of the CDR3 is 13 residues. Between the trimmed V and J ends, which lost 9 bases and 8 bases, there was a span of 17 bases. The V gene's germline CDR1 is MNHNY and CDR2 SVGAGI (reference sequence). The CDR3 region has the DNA TGTGCCAGTTCACTCGGGGGGTCGGACACCATATATTTT. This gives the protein CASSLGGSDTIYF.

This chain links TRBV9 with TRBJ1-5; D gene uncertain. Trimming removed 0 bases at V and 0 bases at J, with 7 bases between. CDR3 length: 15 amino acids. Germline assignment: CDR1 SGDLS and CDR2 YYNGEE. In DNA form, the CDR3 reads TGTGCCAGCAGCGTAGACGCAAATAGCAATCAGCCCCAGCATTTT. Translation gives CASSVDANSNQPQHF.